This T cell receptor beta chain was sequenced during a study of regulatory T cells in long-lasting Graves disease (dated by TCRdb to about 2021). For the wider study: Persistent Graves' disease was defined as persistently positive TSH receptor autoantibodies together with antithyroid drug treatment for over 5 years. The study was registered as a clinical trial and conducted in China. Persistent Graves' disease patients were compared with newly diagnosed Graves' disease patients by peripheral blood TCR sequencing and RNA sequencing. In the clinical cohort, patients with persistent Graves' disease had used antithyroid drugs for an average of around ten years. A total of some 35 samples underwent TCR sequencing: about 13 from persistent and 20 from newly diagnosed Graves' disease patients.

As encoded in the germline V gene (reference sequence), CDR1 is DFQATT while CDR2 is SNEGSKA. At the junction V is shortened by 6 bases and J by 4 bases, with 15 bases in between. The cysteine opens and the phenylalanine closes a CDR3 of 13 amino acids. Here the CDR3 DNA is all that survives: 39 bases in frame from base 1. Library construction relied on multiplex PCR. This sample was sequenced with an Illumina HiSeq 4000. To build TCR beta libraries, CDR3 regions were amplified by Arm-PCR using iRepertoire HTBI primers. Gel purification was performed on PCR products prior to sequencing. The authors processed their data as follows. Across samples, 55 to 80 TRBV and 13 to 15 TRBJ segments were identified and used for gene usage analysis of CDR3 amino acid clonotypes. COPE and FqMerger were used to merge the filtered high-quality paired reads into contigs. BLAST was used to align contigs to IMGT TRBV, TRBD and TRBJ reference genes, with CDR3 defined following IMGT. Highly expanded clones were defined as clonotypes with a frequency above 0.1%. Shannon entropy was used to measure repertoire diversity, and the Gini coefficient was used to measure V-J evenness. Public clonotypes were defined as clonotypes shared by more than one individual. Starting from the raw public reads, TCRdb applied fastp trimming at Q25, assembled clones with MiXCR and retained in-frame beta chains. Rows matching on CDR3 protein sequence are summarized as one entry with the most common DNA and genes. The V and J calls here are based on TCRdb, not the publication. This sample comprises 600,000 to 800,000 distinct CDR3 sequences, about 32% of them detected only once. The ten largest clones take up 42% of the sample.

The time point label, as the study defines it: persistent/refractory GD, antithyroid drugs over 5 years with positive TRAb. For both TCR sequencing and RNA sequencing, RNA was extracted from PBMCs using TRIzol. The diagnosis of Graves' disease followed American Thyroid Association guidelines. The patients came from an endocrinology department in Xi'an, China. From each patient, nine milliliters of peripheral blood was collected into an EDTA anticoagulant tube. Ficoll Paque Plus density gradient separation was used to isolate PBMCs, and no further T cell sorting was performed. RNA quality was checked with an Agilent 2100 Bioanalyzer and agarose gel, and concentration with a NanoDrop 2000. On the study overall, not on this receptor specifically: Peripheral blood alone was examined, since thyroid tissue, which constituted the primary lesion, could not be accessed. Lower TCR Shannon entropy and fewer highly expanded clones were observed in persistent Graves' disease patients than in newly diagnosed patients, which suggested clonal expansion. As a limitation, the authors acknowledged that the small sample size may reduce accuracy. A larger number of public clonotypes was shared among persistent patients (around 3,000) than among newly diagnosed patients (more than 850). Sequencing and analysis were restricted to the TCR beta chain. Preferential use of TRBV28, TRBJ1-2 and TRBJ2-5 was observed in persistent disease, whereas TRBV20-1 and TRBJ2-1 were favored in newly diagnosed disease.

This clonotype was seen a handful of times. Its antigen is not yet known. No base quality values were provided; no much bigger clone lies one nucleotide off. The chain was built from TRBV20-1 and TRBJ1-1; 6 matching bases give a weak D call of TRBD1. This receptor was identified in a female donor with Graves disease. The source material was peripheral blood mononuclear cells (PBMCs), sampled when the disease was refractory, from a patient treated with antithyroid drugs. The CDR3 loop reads CSAEKGGGTEAFF. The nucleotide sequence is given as TGCAGTGCGGAGAAAGGGGGGGGCACTGAAGCTTTCTTT.